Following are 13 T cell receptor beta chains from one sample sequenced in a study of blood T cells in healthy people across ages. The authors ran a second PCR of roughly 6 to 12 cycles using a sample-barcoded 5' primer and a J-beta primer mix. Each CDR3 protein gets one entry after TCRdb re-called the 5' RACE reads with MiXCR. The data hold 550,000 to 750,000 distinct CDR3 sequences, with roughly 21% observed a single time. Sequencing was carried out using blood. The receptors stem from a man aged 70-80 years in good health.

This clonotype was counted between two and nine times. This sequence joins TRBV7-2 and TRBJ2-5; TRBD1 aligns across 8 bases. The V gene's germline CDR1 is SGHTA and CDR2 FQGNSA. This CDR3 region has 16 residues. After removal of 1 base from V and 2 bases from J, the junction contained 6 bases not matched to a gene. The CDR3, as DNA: TGTGCCAGCAGCTTAGGTTCTACAGGGGGGCAAGAGACCCAGTACTTC. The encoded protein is CASSLGSTGGQETQYF.

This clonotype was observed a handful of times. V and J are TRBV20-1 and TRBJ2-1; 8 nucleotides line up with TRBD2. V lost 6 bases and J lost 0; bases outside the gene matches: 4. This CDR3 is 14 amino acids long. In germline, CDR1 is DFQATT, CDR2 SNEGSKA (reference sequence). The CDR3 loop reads CSAITSGSYNEQFF. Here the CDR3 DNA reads TGCAGTGCGATCACTAGCGGCTCCTACAATGAGCAGTTCTTC.

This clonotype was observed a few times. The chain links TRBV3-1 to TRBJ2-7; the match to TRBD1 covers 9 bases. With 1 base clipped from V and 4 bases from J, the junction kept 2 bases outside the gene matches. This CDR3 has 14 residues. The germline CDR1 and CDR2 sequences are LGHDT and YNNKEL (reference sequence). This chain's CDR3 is CASSQATGGYEQYF. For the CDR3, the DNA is TGTGCCAGCAGCCAAGCGACAGGGGGATACGAGCAGTACTTC.

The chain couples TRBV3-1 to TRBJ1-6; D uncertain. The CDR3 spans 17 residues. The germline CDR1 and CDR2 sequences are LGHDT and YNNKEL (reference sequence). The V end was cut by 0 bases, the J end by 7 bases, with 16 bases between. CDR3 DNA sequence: TGTGCCAGCAGCCAAGAATCGCGAGCTTCATACAATTCACCCCTCCACTTT. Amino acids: CASSQESRASYNSPLHF. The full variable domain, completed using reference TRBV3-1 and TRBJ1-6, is DTAVSQTPKYLVTQMGNDKSIKCEQNLGHDTMYWYKQDSKKFLKIMFSYNNKELIINETVPNRFSPKSPDKAHLNLHINSLELGDSAVYFCASSQESRASYNSPLHFGNGTRLTVT.

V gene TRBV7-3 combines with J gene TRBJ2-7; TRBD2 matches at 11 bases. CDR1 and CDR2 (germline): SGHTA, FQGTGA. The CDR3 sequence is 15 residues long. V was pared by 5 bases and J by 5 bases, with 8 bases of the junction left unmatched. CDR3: CASSLTSGRFDEQYF. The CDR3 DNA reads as TGTGCCAGCAGCCTTACTAGCGGGAGATTCGACGAGCAGTACTTC.

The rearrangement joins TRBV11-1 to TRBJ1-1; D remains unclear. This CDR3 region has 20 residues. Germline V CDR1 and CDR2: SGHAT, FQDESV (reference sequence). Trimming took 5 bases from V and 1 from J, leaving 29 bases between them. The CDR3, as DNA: TGTGCCAGCAGCCGAAATTCCGGGCTCGGAATGGGGAACCCGAACACTGAAGCTTTCTTT. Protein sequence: CASSRNSGLGMGNPNTEAFF.

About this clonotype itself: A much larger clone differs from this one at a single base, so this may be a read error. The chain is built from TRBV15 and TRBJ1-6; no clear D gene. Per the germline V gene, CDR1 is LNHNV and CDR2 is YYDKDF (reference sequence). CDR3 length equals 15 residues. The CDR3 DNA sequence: TGTGCCACCAACAGAGTGCAGGATCCTACTTCACCCCTCCACTTT. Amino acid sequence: CATNRVQDPTSPLHF.

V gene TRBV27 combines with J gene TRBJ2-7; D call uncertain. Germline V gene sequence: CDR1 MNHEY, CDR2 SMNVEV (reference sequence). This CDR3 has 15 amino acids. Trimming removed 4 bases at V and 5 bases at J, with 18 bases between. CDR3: CASSYRVITDNEQYF. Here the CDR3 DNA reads TGTGCCAGCAGTTATCGGGTGATAACCGATAACGAGCAGTACTTC.

CDR3 nucleotide sequence: TGTGCCAGCAGTTTACCGACTAGCGGGAAAGACATCCAAGAGACCCAGTACTTC. It is translated as CASSLPTSGKDIQETQYF. This chain connects TRBV28 to TRBJ2-5, with 11 nucleotides matching TRBD2. The junction had 9 bases not matched to a gene; V was cut back by 2 bases and J by 1 base. Germline-derived CDR1 and CDR2 are MDHEN and SYDVKM. The CDR3 loop spans 18 amino acids.

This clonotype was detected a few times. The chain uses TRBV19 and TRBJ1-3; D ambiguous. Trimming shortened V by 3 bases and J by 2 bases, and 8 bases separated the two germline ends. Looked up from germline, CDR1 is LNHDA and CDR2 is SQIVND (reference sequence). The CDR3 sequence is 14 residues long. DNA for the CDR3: TGTGCCAGTAGTATCGGCACCGCTGGAAACACCATATATTTT. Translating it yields CASSIGTAGNTIYF.

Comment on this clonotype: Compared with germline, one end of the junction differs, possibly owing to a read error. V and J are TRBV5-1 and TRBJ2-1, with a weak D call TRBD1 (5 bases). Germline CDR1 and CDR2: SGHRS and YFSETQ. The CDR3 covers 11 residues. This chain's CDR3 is CASSSDRTVYF. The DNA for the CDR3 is TGCGCCAGCAGCTCCGACAGAACAGTGTACTTC.

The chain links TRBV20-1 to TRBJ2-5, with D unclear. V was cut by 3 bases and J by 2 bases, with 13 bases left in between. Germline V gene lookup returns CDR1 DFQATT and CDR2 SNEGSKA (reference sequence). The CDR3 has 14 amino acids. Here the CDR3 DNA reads TGCAGTGCTAGGGACCTCGGCCCTCAAGAGACCCAGTACTTC. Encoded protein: CSARDLGPQETQYF.

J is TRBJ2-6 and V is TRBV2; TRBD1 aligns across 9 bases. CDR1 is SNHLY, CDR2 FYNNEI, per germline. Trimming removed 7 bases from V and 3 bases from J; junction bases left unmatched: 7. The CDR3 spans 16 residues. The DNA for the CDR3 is TGTGCCAGCAAGGGACAGGGTTCGGGTGGGGCCAACGTCCTGACTTTC. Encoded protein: CASKGQGSGGANVLTF.